This TCR beta chain comes out of a study of cytomegalovirus exposure and HLA in healthy donors. It was with 60 Vbeta and 13 Jbeta primers that the PCR ran. Sequencing used immunoSEQ multiplex PCR; TCRdb keeps in-frame clones, though not all of them. The sample holds over 100,000 clones, over 60% seen once. The sample was PBMCs. The TCR was taken from a woman aged 30 to 39 in good health and CMV-seropositive.

CDR3 amino acids: CSATYYGYTF. CDR3 in DNA: TGCAGTGCTACTTACTATGGCTACACCTTC. The rearrangement links TRBV20-1 to TRBJ1-2; the D is unclear. V was shortened by 4 bases and J by 3 bases, with 3 bases between the two germline ends. CDR1 is DFQATT, CDR2 SNEGSKA, per germline (reference sequence). The CDR3 has 10 residues.